The source of this T cell receptor (beta chain) is a study of beta chain features in type 1 diabetes. Turning to the study itself: Patients were similar to healthy donors in age and gender (as well as in cell yields). Study results and limitations: In comparison with healthy donors, patients had naive, central memory and Treg TCRB repertoires that appeared more similar. The study found moderately but significantly shorter TCRB CDR3s in all four CD4+ subsets of Type 1 diabetes patients.

This clone turned up a few times. Its antigen is as yet unknown. The study reverse transcribed the entire isolated RNA, so it sequenced expressed TCRB transcripts. Roughly 3.7 million reads, on average, came from each naive, central memory and regulatory T cell sample. Using immunoSEQ multiplex PCR, the repertoire was profiled, and TCRdb retains in-frame clones only, with some absent. The sample includes under 850,000 clones, roughly 13% of them seen just once. CDR3 length equals 15 residues. Trimming cost V 6 bases and J 9 bases, with 21 bases left between them. The germline V gene encodes CDR1 MGHDK and CDR2 SYGVNS.

The genes are TRBV25-1 and TRBJ2-1; D perhaps matches TRBD2 (6 bases). This clonotype was obtained from a young man with type 1 diabetes. The sample consisted of naive CD4+ T cells from blood. CDR3 sequence: CASRRAVSGLGEQFF. The CDR3, as DNA: TGTGCCAGCAGAAGGGCAGTGAGCGGGCTAGGTGAGCAGTTCTTC.